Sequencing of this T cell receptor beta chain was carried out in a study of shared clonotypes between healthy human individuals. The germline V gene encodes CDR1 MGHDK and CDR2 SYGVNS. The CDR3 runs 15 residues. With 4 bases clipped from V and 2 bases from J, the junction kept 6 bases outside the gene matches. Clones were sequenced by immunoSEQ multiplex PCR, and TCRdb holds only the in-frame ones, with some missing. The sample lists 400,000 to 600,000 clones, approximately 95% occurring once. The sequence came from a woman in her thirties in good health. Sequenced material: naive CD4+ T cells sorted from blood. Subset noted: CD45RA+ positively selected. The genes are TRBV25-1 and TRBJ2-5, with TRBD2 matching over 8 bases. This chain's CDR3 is CASSVHGRGQETQYF. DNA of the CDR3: TGTGCCAGCAGTGTACACGGGAGGGGGCAAGAGACCCAGTACTTC.